Each of the 24 T cell receptor beta chains below was sequenced from the same sample in a study of T cell responses to AZD1222 COVID-19 vaccine. Clones were sequenced by immunoSEQ multiplex PCR, and TCRdb holds only the in-frame ones, with some missing. Counted here are roughly 77,000 clones, roughly 90% occurring once; the ten biggest clones make up 5.2%. The specimen was peripheral blood, collected on day 0 of AZD1222 vaccination. The receptors were sampled from an adult in good health.

In DNA, the CDR3 is TGCGCCAGCAGCTTGAACCAGGGTTACGGGGAGCTGTTTTTT. It codes for CASSLNQGYGELFF. The chain employs TRBV5-1 and TRBJ2-2; D might be TRBD1 (5 bases). The CDR3 sequence is 14 residues long. Germline V gene lookup returns CDR1 SGHRS and CDR2 YFSETQ. The germline V and J ends were trimmed by 1 base and 7 bases, with 11 bases remaining between them.

CDR3 loop: CASSLGARTSIGETQYF. The DNA for the CDR3 is TGCGCCAGCAGTTTGGGCGCAAGGACTAGCATTGGAGAGACCCAGTACTTC. The rearrangement links TRBV10-2 to TRBJ2-5; TRBD2 matches at 8 bases. The CDR3 totals 17 residues. The V gene end was trimmed by 5 bases and the J gene end by 4 bases; junction bases not matched to a gene: 15. CDR1 and CDR2 (germline): WSHSY, SAAADI.

The chain couples TRBV7-2 to TRBJ2-1, with TRBD2 as a possible D gene (7 bases). V was pared by 4 bases and J by 4 bases, with 14 bases between. Germline V gene lookup returns CDR1 SGHTA and CDR2 FQGNSA. CDR3 size: 15 residues. The CDR3 DNA sequence: TGTGCCAGCAGCTCCGGGGGGCAGAGATACAATGAGCAGTTCTTC. Residues: CASSSGGQRYNEQFF. The entire variable domain, with the rest obtained from reference TRBV7-2 and TRBJ2-1, is as follows: GAGVSQSPSNKVTEKGKDVELRCDPISGHTALYWYRQSLGQGLEFLIYFQGNSAPDKSGLPSDRFSAERTGGSVSTLTIQRTQQEDSAVYLCASSSGGQRYNEQFFGPGTRLTVL.

This rearrangement joins TRBV6-1 to TRBJ1-2; maybe TRBD1 (6 bases). The ends were cut back, 1 base at V and 7 bases at J, with 16 bases in the middle. Germline V gene data show CDR1 as MNHNS and CDR2 as SASEGT. The CDR3 sequence is 15 residues long. The CDR3 loop is CASSEGIQGYGGYTF. The CDR3 nucleotides read TGTGCCAGCAGTGAAGGGATACAGGGTTACGGTGGCTACACCTTC.

V and J are TRBV7-9 and TRBJ2-1, with TRBD2 matching 8 bases. V shed 6 bases and J 2 bases; nucleotides not matched to a gene: 6. CDR3 size: 15 residues. Per germline, CDR1 SEHNR and CDR2 FQNEAQ (reference sequence). The DNA for the CDR3 is TGTGCCAGCAGGCCCACGGGACTAGCCTACAATGAGCAGTTCTTC. It is translated as CASRPTGLAYNEQFF.

This clone was counted only a few times. The CDR3 protein is CASSQMAGGQNNEQFF. The CDR3 bases are TGTGCCAGCAGCCAAATGGCGGGGGGGCAGAACAATGAGCAGTTCTTC. This sequence joins TRBV4-2 and TRBJ2-1; 9 positions agree with TRBD2. V shed 2 bases, J shed 5 bases, and the junction held 7 bases outside the gene matches. Germline loops: CDR1 LGHNA, CDR2 YNFKEQ. The CDR3 is made up of 16 amino acids.

The chain couples TRBV10-3 to TRBJ1-5; 7 nucleotides align to TRBD1. CDR1 and CDR2 (germline): ENHRY, SYGVKD. The CDR3 is 14 amino acids. With V trimmed by 2 bases and J by 7 bases, 5 bases remained unmatched. As DNA, the CDR3 is TGTGCCATCAGTGAGACAGGGGACCGGCAGCCCCAGCATTTT. This encodes CAISETGDRQPQHF.

This chain joins TRBV9 and TRBJ2-5; 9 bases fit TRBD2. V lost 2 bases, J lost 1 base, and 6 bases stayed unmatched. Per germline, CDR1 SGDLS and CDR2 YYNGEE. CDR3 length: 16 residues. CDR3 nucleotide sequence: TGTGCCAGCAGCGTCTATAGCGGGGGCTCCCAAGAGACCCAGTACTTC. As protein: CASSVYSGGSQETQYF.

The chain combines TRBV19 with TRBJ1-4; D possibly corresponds to TRBD1 (5 bases). This CDR3 has 14 residues. Trimming took 7 bases from V and 8 from J, leaving 17 bases between them. Germline values: CDR1 LNHDA, CDR2 SQIVND (reference sequence). CDR3 DNA: TGTGCCAGTACAGACAGCCTTAGAGGCGAAAAACTGTTTTTT. Translated, it gives CASTDSLRGEKLFF.

The gene calls are TRBV5-8 and TRBJ1-6; 7 bases are a match to TRBD1. CDR3 length: 17 amino acids. Germline-derived CDR1 and CDR2 are SGHTS and YDEGEE. V shed 0 bases and J 9 bases; nucleotides not matched to a gene: 12. The CDR3 nucleotides are TGTGCCAGCAGCTTGGGAGGGGGCACCGCCTGGGGTTCACCCCTCCACTTT. This codes for CASSLGGGTAWGSPLHF.

This CDR3 reads CAISEYRPANQPQHF. For the CDR3, the DNA is TGTGCCATCAGTGAGTATCGACCGGCAAATCAGCCCCAGCATTTT. V usage is TRBV10-3 and J usage is TRBJ1-5; D not certain. V lost 1 base and J lost 4, with 11 bases in between. Germline V gives CDR1 ENHRY, CDR2 SYGVKD. The CDR3 sequence is 15 residues long.

In this sample, this clone turned up once. The chain recombines TRBV28 with TRBJ1-2, with a weak D call TRBD1 (6 bases). Trimming stripped 4 bases from V and 4 bases from J, with 22 bases between. The CDR3 covers 17 residues. CDR1 is MDHEN, CDR2 SYDVKM, per germline. CDR3 in amino acids: CASSSLKLSQGTYGYTF. The CDR3 region has the DNA TGTGCCAGCAGTTCCCTAAAGCTCTCACAGGGAACCTATGGCTACACCTTC.

The J gene is TRBJ1-1, the V gene TRBV5-1; the D gene is possibly TRBD1 (5 bases). Germline CDR1 reads SGHRS; CDR2 reads YFSETQ. The CDR3 consists of 16 residues. V shed 0 bases and J shed 0 bases, with 12 bases lying between them. The CDR3 bases are TGCGCCAGCAGCTTGGAGGGAGGGGTAATGAACACTGAAGCTTTCTTT. Amino acids: CASSLEGGVMNTEAFF.

This clone was detected only once. This chain joins TRBV7-2 and TRBJ2-3; TRBD1 or TRBD2 may be the D gene (5 bases each). V dropped 1 base and J dropped 7 bases, with 9 bases sitting between them. The V gene's germline CDR1 is SGHTA and CDR2 FQGNSA. This CDR3 region has 13 residues. The CDR3 spells CASSLGDLNTQYF. CDR3 DNA sequence: TGTGCCAGCAGCTTAGGGGACCTGAATACGCAGTATTTT. Complete variable domain (other parts from reference TRBV7-2 and TRBJ2-3): GAGVSQSPSNKVTEKGKDVELRCDPISGHTALYWYRQSLGQGLEFLIYFQGNSAPDKSGLPSDRFSAERTGGSVSTLTIQRTQQEDSAVYLCASSLGDLNTQYFGPGTRLTVL.

This clone was picked up a small number of times. The chain carries TRBV28 and TRBJ1-2; D is ambiguous. The ends were cut back, 3 bases at V and 4 bases at J, with 15 bases in the middle. CDR1 and CDR2 from the germline V gene are MDHEN and SYDVKM. The CDR3 length is 15 residues. The CDR3 DNA sequence: TGTGCCAGCAGTTTTAGCGGGGAATCGGGCTATGGCTACACCTTC. Protein: CASSFSGESGYGYTF.

The chain employs TRBV4-1 and TRBJ2-2; the D is unclear. CDR3 length: 14 residues. V was trimmed by 0 bases and J by 6 bases, leaving 8 bases between them. Germline loops: CDR1 MGHRA, CDR2 YSYEKL. CDR3 nucleotide sequence: TGCGCCAGCAGCCAAGACCGGTTATCCGGGGAGCTGTTTTTT. It translates to CASSQDRLSGELFF.

The chain employs TRBV5-1 and TRBJ1-2; D is undetermined. Germline CDR1 reads SGHRS; CDR2 reads YFSETQ. This CDR3 has 14 amino acids. Trimming pared 0 bases from V and 1 base from J, leaving 7 bases between. Here the CDR3 reads CASSLDADNYGYTF. Here the CDR3 DNA reads TGCGCCAGCAGCTTGGACGCGGATAACTATGGCTACACCTTC.

V is TRBV18 and J is TRBJ1-2, with 7 nucleotides matching TRBD1. The CDR3 consists of 16 residues. The V gene's germline CDR1 is KGHSH and CDR2 LQKENI. V trimming: 1 base; J trimming: 1 base; junction bases outside the gene matches: 6. CDR3 in DNA: TGTGCCAGCTCACCACTGGGACAGAGTTATAACTATGGCTACACCTTC. As protein: CASSPLGQSYNYGYTF.

V usage is TRBV18 and J usage is TRBJ2-3; 7 positions agree with TRBD1. There are 15 residues in the CDR3. From germline, CDR1 is KGHSH and CDR2 LQKENI. V lost 8 bases to trimming and J lost 2 bases; unmatched junction nucleotides: 10. Here the CDR3 DNA reads TGTGCCAGCCGACTACAGGGGACCCACACAGATACGCAGTATTTT. Translation: CASRLQGTHTDTQYF.

The CDR3 is CASSEVDIGANQPQHF. The CDR3 DNA sequence: TGTGCCAGCAGTGAAGTTGACATTGGGGCCAATCAGCCCCAGCATTTT. The genes are TRBV6-1 and TRBJ1-5; D is possibly TRBD1 (5 bases). This CDR3 spans 16 amino acids. The germline V gene encodes CDR1 MNHNS and CDR2 SASEGT. Trimming removed 1 base at V and 3 bases at J, with 13 bases between.

The rearrangement links TRBV19 to TRBJ2-3; D unclear. Germline loops: CDR1 LNHDA, CDR2 SQIVND (reference sequence). The CDR3 contains 17 residues. Trimming cost V 3 bases and J 4 bases, with 20 bases left between them. The CDR3 region is CASSIPSPGSLSDTQYF. CDR3 nucleotide sequence: TGTGCCAGTAGTATCCCGAGTCCAGGTTCTTTATCAGATACGCAGTATTTT.

This sequence joins TRBV28 and TRBJ1-2, with a tentative D call TRBD1 (6 bases). The V and J ends lost 4 bases and 3 bases respectively, with 15 bases between them. The CDR3 loop spans 15 amino acids. In germline, CDR1 is MDHEN, CDR2 SYDVKM. Here the CDR3 DNA reads TGTGCCAGCAGTTCCCCGGGGGCAGGGGACTATGGCTACACCTTC. This translates into CASSSPGAGDYGYTF.

The chain is built from TRBV19 and TRBJ1-1, with 7 bases matching TRBD1. The J segment lost 0 bases and the V segment lost 5 bases, leaving 6 bases of the junction unmatched. The germline CDR1 and CDR2 sequences are LNHDA and SQIVND (reference sequence). The CDR3 is 15 amino acids. The CDR3 is CASSLLGGMNTEAFF. CDR3 bases: TGTGCCAGTAGTTTGTTAGGGGGCATGAACACTGAAGCTTTCTTT.

The chain has TRBV6-2 or TRBV6-3 and TRBJ2-1; weak D call: TRBD1 (10 bases). CDR3 length equals 17 residues. V was cut by 5 bases and J by 7 bases, with 24 bases left in between. Germline values: CDR1 MNHEY, CDR2 SVGEGT. In DNA form, the CDR3 reads TGTGCCAGCAGTCTGCGGGGGGGGACAGGGGTTCGGAATGAGCAGTTCTTC. Encoded protein: CASSLRGGTGVRNEQFF.